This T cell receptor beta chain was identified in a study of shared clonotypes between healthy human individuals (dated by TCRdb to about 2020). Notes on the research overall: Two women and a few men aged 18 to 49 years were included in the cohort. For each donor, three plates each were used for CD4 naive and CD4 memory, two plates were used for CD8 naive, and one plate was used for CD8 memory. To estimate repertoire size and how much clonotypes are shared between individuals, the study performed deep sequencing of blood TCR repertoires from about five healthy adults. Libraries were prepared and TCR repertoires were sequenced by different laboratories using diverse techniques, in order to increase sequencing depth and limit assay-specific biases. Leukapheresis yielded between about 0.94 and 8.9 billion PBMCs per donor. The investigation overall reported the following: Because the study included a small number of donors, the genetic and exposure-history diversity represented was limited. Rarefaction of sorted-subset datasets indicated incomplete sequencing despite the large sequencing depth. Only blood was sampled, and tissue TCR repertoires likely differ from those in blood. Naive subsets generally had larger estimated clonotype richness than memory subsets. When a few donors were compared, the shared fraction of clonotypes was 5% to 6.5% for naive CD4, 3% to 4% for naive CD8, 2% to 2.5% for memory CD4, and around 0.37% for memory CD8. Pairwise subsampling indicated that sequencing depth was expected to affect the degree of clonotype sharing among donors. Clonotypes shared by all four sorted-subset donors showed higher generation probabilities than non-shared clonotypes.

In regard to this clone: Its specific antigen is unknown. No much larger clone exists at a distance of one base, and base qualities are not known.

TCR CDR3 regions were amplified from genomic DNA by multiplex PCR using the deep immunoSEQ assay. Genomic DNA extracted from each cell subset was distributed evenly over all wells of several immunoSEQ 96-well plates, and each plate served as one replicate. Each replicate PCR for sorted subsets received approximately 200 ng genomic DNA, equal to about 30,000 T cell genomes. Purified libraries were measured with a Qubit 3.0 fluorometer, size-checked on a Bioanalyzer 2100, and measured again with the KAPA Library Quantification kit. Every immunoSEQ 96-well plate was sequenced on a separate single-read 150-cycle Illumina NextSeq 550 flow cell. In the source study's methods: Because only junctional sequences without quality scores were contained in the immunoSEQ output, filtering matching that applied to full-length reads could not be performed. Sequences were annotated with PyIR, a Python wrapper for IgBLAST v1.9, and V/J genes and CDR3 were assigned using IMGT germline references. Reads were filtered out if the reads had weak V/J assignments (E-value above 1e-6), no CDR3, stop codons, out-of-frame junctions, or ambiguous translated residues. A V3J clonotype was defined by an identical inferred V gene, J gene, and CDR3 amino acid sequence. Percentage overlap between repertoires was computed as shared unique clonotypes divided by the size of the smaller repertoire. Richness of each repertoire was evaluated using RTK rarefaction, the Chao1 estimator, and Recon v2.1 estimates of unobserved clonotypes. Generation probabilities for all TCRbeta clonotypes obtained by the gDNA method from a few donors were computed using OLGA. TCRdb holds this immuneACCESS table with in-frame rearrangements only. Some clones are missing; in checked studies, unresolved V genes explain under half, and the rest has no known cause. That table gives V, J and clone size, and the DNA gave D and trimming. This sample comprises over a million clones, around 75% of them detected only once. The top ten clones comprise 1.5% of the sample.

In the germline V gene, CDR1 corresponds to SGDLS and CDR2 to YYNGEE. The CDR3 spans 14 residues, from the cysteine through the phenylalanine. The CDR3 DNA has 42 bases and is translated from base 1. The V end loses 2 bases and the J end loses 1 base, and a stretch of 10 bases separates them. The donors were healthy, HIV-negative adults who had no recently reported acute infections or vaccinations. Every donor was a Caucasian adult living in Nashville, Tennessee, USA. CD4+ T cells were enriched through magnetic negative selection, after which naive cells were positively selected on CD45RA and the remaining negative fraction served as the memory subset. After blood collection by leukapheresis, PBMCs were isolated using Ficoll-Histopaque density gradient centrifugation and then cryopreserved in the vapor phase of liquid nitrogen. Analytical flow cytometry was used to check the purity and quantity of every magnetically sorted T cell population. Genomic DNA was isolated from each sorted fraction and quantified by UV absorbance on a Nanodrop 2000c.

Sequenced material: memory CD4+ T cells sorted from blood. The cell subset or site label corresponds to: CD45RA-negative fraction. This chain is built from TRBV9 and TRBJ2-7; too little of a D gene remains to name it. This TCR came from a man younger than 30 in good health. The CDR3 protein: CASSVTTWSYEQYF. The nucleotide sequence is TGTGCCAGCAGCGTGACGACATGGTCCTACGAGCAGTACTTC. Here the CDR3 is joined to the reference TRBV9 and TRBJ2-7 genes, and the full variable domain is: DSGVTQTPKHLITATGQRVTLRCSPRSGDLSVYWYQQSLDQGLQFLIQYYNGEERAKGNILERFSAQQFPDLHSELNLSSLELGDSALYFCASSVTTWSYEQYFGPGTRLTVT.